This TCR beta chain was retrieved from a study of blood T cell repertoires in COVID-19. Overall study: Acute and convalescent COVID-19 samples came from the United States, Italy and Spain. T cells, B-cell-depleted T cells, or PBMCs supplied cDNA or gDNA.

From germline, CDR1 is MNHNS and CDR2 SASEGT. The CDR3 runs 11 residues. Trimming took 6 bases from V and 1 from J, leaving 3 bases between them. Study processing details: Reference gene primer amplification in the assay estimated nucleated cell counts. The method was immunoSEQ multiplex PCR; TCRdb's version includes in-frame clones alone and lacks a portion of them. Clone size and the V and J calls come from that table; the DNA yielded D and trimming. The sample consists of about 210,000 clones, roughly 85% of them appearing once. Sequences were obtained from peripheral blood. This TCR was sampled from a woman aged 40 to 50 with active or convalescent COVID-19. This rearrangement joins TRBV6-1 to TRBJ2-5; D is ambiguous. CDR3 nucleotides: TGTGCCAGCAGCCGCCAAGAGACCCAGTACTTC. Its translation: CASSRQETQYF.